This TCR beta chain was identified in a study of OX40 agonist ivuxolimab in advanced cancers. The data were produced by immunoSEQ multiplex PCR, yet TCRdb's version contains in-frame clones alone and is incomplete. Of 100,000 to 150,000 clones in the sample, less than 95% are singletons; the top ten hold 0.81%. The study, taken as a whole, reports: In general, CD8+ T cells held more expanded clones than CD4+ did, on average. Clones of CD4+ and CD8+ blood T cells grew by week 6 at doses of 0.1 to 3.0 mg/kg.

A remark on this clone: Its specificity is not known.

V was pared by 1 base and J by 4 bases, with 5 bases of the junction left unmatched. In germline, CDR1 is SGDLS, CDR2 YYNGEE. This CDR3 has 15 residues. The sequences come from CD4+ or CD8+ T cells sorted from blood, collected in a trial of the OX40 agonist ivuxolimab. This sequence originates from an adult with an advanced solid tumor such as melanoma, head and neck, liver or kidney cancer. The rearrangement links TRBV9 to TRBJ2-7, with 10 bases that match TRBD2. The CDR3 DNA is TGTGCCAGCAGCGTAAGCGGGAGGGCCTCATACGAGCAGTACTTC. It codes for CASSVSGRASYEQYF.